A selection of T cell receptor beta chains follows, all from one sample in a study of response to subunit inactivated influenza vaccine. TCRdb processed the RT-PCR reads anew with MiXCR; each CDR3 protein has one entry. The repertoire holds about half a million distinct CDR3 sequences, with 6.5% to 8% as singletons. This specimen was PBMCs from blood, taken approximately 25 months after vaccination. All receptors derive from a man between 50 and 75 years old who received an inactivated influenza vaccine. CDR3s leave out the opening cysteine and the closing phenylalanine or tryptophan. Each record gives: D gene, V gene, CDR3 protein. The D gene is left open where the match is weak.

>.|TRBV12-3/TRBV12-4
ASIRAGTDTQY
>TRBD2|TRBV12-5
ASGTGTSGYYNEQF
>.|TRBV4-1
ASSPGLVGTDTQY
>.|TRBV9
ASSVATTVRWENEQF
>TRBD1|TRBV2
ASSKDRATDTQY
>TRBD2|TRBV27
ASTRLAGGPRNEQF
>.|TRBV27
ASSLSWGSPLH
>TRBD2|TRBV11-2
ASTNSGGTTDTQY
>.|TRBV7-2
ASSQNARDTQY
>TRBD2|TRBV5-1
ASSLIGLAGETQY
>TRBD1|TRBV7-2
ASSLGGTGLLQPQH
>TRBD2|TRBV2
ASRGRGVGNEQF
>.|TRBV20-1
SAKGVGVKTQY
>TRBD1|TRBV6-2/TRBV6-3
ASRPGTGNYEQY
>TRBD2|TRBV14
ASSRGGAYEQY
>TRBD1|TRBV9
ASSADDRGRSGELF
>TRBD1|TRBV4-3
ASSHHRIGGSRGYT
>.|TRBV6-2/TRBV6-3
ASRRTISTDTQY
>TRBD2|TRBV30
AGCPAGPYEQY
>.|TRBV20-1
SARDYRDLVPQPQH
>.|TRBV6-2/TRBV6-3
ASSYLSANYGYT
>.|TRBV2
ASSQETVPQNIQY
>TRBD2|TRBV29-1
SVPTSGGSETQY
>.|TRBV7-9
ASSPVGATNEKLF
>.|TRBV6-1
AARRTAFTYEQY
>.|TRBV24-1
ATSDLLDEQY
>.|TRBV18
ASSPISRTEGYT
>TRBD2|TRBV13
ASSFRSNGGRDSYEQY
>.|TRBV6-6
ASNPSLSYEQY
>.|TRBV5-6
ASSLAEAQPQH
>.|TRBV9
ASSSLGQYNEKLF
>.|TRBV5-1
ASSPVGVVGELF
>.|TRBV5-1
ASSLGGQSNQPQH
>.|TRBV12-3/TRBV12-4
ASSFGHIENTEAF
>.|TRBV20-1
SARVVFNEQY
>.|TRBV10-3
AISQGLEPQH
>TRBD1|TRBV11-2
ASTLGTGDGSPLH
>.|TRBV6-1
ASSQTETMPSGYT
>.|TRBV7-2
ASSLTEKLF
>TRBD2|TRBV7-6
ASSSGTSGRPQETQY
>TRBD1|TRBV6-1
ASRRGLGQSPYGYT
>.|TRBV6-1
ASSVTGRNQPQH
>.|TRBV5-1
ASSQNPTDTEAF
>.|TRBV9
ASSGTGWEQF
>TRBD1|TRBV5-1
ASSSRDSMNTEAF